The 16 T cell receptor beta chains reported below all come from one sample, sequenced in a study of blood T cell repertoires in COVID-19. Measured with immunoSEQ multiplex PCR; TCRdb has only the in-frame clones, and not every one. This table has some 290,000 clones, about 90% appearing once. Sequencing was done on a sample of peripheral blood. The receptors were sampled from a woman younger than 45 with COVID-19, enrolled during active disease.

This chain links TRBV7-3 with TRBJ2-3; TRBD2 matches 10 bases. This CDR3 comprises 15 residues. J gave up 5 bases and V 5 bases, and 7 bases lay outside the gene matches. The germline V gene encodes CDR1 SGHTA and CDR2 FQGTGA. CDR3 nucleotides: TGTGCCAGCAGCCCGGGACTAGCGTGGGGAGATACGCAGTATTTT. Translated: CASSPGLAWGDTQYF.

This chain's CDR3 is CASNDKQGWGYTF. In nucleotides, the CDR3 is TGTGCCAGCAACGACAAACAGGGGTGGGGCTACACCTTC. The chain employs TRBV28 and TRBJ1-2, with 7 bases fitting TRBD1. The CDR3 contains 13 residues. V gave up 7 bases and J gave up 8 bases; unmatched junction bases: 10. From germline, CDR1 is MDHEN and CDR2 SYDVKM.

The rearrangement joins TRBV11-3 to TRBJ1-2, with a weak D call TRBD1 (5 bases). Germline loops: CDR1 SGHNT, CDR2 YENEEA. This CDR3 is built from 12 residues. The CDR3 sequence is CAGTAGVYGYTF. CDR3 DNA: TGTGCTGGGACTGCCGGGGTCTATGGCTACACCTTC. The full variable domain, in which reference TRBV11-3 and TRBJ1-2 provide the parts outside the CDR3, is EAGVVQSPRYKIIEKKQPVAFWCNPISGHNTLYWYLQNLGQGPELLIRYENEEAVDDSQLPKDRFSAERLKGVDSTLKIQPAELGDSAVYLCAGTAGVYGYTFGSGTRLTVV.

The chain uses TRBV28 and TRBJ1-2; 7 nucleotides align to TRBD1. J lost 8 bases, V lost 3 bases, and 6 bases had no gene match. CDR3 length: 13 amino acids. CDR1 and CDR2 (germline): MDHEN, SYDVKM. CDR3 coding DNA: TGTGCCAGCAGTTTGACAGGGAGGAGCGGCTACACCTTC. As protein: CASSLTGRSGYTF.

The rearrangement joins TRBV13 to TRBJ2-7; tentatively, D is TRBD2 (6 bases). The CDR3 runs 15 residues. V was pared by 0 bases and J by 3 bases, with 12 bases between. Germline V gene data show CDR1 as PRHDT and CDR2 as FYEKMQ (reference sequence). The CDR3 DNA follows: TGTGCCAGCAGCTTAGGAACGGGAGAGCTCTACGAGCAGTACTTC. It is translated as CASSLGTGELYEQYF.

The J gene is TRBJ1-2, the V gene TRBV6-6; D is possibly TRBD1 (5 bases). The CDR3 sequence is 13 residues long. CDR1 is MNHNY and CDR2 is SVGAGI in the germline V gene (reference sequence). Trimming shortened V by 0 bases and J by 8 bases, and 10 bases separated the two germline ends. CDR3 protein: CASSYSGGSGYTF. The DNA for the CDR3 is TGTGCCAGCAGTTACTCGGGGGGATCCGGCTACACCTTC.

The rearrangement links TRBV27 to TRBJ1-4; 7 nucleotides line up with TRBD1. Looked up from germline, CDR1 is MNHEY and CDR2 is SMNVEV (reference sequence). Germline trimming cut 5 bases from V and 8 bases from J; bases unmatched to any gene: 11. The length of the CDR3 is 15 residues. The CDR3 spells CASSQSGGLREKLFF. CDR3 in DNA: TGTGCCAGCAGTCAATCAGGGGGACTTAGGGAAAAACTGTTTTTT.

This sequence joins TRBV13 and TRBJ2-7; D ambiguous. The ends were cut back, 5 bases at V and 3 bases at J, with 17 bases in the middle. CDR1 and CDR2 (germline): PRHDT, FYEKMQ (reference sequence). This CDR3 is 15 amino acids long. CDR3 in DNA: TGTGCCAGCAGCCGGGTCTCTTCGACTCGCTACGAGCAGTACTTC. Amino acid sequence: CASSRVSSTRYEQYF. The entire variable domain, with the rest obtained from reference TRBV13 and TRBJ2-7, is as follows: AAGVIQSPRHLIKEKRETATLKCYPIPRHDTVYWYQQGPGQDPQFLISFYEKMQSDKGSIPDRFSAQQFSDYHSELNMSSLELGDSALYFCASSRVSSTRYEQYFGPGTRLTVT.

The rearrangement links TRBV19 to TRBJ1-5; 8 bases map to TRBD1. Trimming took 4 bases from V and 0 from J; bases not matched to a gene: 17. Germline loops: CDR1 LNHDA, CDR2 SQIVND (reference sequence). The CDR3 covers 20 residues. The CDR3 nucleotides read TGTGCCAGTAGTAGGACAGGGAAGATGGGCGATCTGTATAGCAATCAGCCCCAGCATTTT. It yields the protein CASSRTGKMGDLYSNQPQHF.

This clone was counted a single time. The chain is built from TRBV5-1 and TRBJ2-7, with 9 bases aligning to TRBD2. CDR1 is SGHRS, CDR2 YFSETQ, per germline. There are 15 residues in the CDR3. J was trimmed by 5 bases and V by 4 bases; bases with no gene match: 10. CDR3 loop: CASSPGVAGANEQYF. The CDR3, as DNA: TGCGCCAGCAGCCCCGGGGTAGCGGGAGCCAACGAGCAGTACTTC.

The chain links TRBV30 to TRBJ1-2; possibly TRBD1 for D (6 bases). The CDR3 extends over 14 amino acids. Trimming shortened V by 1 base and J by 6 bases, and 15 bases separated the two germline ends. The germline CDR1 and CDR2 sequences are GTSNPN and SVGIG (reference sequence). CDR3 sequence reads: CAWSGLQGMDGYTF. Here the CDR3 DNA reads TGTGCCTGGAGTGGATTACAGGGAATGGATGGCTACACCTTC. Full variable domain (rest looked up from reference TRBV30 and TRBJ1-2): SQTIHQWPATLVQPVGSPLSLECTVEGTSNPNLYWYRQAAGRGLQLLFYSVGIGQISSEVPQNLSASRPQDRQFILSSKKLLLSDSGFYLCAWSGLQGMDGYTFGSGTRLTVV.

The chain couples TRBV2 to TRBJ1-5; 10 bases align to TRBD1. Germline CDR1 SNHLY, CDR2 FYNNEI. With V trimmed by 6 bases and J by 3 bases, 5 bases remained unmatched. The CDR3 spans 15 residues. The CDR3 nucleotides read TGTGCCAGCAGGGGGGGACAGGGGAACAATCAGCCCCAGCATTTT. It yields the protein CASRGGQGNNQPQHF.

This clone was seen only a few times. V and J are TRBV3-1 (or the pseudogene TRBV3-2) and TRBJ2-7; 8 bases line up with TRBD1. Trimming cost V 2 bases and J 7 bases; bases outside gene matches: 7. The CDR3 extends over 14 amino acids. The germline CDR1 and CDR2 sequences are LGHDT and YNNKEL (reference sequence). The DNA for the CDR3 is TGTGCCAGCAGCCAACGGCAGGGGGCGGGTGAGCAGTACTTC. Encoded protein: CASSQRQGAGEQYF.

The CDR3 DNA follows: TGTGCCAGCACCGGCCGGGACAGGAGCTATGGCTACACCTTC. Amino acid sequence: CASTGRDRSYGYTF. This chain uses TRBV2 with TRBJ1-2; TRBD1 aligns across 8 bases. CDR1 and CDR2 from the germline V gene are SNHLY and FYNNEI. The CDR3 is made up of 14 amino acids. J gave up 4 bases and V 7 bases, and 8 bases lay outside the gene matches.

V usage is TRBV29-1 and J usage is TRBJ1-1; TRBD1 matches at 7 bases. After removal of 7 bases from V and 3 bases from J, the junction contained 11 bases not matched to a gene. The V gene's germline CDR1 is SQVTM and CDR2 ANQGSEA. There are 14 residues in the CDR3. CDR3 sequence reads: CSDLQGPRDTEAFF. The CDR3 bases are TGCAGCGATTTACAGGGGCCGAGGGACACTGAAGCTTTCTTT.

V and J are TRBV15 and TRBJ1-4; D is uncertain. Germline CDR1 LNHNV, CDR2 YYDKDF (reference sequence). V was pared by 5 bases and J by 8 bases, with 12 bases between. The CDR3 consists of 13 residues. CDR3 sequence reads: CATSVAREEKLFF. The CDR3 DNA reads TGTGCCACCAGCGTAGCGCGCGAGGAAAAACTGTTTTTT. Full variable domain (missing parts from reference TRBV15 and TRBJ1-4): DAMVIQNPRYQVTQFGKPVTLSCSQTLNHNVMYWYQQKSSQAPKLLFHYYDKDFNNEADTPDNFQSRRPNTSFCFLDIRSPGLGDTAMYLCATSVAREEKLFFGSGTQLSVL.